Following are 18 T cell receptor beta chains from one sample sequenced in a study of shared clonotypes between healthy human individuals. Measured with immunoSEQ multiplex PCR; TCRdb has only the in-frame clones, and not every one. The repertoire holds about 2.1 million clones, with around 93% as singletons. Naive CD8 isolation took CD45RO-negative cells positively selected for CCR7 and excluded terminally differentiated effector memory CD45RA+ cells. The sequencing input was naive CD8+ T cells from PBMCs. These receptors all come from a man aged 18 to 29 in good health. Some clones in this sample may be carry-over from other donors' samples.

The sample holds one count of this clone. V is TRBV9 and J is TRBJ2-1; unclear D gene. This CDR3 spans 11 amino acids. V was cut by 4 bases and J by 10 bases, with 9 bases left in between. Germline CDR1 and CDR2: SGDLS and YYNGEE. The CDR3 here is CASSYSYEQFF. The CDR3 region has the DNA TGTGCCAGCAGCTATAGCTACGAGCAGTTCTTC.

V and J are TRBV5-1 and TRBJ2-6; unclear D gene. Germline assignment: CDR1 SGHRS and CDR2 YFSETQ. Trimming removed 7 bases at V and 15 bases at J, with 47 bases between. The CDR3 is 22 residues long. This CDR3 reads CASGSTRAARLRHCSIRSHLTF. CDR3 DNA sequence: TGCGCCAGCGGATCGACGAGAGCAGCGCGACTGCGACACTGCTCGATCCGCTCGCACCTGACTTTC.

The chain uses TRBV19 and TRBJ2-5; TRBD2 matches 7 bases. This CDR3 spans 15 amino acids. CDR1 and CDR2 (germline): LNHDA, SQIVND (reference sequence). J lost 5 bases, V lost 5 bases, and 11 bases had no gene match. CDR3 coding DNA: TGTGCCAGTAGTCCCTCTCGGGACTATGGGGAGACCCAGTACTTC. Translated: CASSPSRDYGETQYF.

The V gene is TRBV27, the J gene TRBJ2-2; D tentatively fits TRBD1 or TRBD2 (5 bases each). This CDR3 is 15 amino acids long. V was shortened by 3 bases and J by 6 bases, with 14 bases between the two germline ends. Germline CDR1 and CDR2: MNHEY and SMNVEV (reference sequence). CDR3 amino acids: CASSFLRGVAGELFF. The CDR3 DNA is TGTGCCAGCAGTTTTCTTCGAGGGGTAGCCGGGGAGCTGTTTTTT.

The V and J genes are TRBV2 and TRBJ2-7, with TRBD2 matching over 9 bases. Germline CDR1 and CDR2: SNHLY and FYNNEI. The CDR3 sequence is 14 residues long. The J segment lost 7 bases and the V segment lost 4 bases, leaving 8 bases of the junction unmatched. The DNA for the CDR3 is TGTGCCAGCAGTGTCCTAGCGGGAAGGGAGGAGCAGTACTTC. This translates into CASSVLAGREEQYF.

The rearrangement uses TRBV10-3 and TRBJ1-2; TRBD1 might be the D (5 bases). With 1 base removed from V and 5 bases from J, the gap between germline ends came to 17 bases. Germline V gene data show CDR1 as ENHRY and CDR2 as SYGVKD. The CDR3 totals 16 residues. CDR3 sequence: CAISEYGAEDHYGYTF. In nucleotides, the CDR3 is TGTGCCATCAGTGAGTATGGGGCAGAGGATCATTATGGCTACACCTTC.

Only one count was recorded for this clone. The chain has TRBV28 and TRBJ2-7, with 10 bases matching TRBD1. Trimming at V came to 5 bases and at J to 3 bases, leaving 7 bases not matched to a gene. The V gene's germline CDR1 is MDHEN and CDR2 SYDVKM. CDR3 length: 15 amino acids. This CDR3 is CASSTRDRGFYEQYF. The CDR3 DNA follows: TGTGCCAGCAGTACCCGGGACAGGGGTTTCTACGAGCAGTACTTC.

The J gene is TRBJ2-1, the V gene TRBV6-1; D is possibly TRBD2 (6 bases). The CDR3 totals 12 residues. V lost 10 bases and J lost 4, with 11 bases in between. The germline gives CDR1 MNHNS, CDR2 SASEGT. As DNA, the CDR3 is TGTGCCACCCGACGGGGGTACAATGAGCAGTTCTTC. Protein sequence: CATRRGYNEQFF.

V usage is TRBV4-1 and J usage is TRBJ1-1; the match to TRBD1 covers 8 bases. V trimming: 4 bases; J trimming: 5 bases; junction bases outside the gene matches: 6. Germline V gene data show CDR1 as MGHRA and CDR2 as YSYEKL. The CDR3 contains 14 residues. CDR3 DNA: TGCGCCAGCAGCCTACGAACAGGGGGGACTGAAGCTTTCTTT. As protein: CASSLRTGGTEAFF.

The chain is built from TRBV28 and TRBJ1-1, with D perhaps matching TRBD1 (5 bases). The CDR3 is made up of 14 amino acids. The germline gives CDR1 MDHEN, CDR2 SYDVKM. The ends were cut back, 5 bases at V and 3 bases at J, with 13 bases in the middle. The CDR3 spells CASSIVGGDTEAFF. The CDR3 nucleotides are TGTGCCAGCAGTATAGTTGGGGGGGACACTGAAGCTTTCTTT.

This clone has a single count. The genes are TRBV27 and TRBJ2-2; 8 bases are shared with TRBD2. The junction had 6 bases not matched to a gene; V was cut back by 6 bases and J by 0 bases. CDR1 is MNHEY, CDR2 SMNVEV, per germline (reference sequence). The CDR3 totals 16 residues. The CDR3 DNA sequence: TGTGCCAGCAGCCCCCGGGAGGGGTCGAACACCGGGGAGCTGTTTTTT. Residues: CASSPREGSNTGELFF.

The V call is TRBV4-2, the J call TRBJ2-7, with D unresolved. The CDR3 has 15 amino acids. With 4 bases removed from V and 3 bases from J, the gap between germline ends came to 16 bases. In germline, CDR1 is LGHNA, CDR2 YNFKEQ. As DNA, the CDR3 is TGTGCCAGCAGCCCCCAGGCCGACGGATACTACGAGCAGTACTTC. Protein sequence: CASSPQADGYYEQYF.

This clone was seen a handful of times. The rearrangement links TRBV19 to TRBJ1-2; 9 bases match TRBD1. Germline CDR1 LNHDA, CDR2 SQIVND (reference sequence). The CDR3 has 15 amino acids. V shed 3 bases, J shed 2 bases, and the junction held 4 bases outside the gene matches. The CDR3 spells CASSIGTGRNYGYTF. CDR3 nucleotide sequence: TGTGCCAGTAGTATTGGGACAGGGAGGAACTATGGCTACACCTTC.

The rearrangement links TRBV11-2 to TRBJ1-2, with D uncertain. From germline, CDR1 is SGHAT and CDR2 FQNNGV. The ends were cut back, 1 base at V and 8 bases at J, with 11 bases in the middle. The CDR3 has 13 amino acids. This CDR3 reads CASSLGGHWGYTF. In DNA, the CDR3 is TGTGCCAGCAGCTTAGGCGGCCACTGGGGCTACACCTTC. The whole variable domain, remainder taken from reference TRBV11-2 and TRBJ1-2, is EAGVAQSPRYKIIEKRQSVAFWCNPISGHATLYWYQQILGQGPKLLIQFQNNGVVDDSQLPKDRFSAERLKGVDSTLKIQPAKLEDSAVYLCASSLGGHWGYTFGSGTRLTVV.

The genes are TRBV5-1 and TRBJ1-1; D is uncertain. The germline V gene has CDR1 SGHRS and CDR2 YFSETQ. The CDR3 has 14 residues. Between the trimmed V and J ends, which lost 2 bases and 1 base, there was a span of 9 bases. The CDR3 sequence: CASSFGRENTEAFF. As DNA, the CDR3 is TGCGCCAGCAGCTTCGGACGGGAGAACACTGAAGCTTTCTTT.

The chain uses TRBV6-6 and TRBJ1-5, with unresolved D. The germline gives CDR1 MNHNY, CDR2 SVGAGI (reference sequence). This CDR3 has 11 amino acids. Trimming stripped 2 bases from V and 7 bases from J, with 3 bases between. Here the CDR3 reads CASSYPQPQHF. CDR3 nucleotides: TGTGCCAGCAGTTACCCCCAGCCCCAGCATTTT.

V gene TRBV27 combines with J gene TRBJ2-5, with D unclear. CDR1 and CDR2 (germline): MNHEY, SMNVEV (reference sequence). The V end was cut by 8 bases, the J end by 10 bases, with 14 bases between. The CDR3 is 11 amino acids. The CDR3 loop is CASAHGMVQYF. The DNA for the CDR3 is TGTGCCAGCGCCCACGGTATGGTCCAGTACTTC.

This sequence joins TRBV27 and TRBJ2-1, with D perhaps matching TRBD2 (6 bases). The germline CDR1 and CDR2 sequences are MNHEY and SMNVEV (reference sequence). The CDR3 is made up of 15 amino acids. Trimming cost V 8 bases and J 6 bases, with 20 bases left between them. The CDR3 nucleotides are TGTGCCAGCGGGGACTTCCAGGGTATTGGCAATGAGCAGTTCTTC. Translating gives CASGDFQGIGNEQFF.